Given below is one TCR beta chain in context. Measured with immunoSEQ multiplex PCR; TCRdb has only the in-frame clones, and not every one. The sample includes about 30,000 clones, under 75% of them seen just once. The data originate from a study of early stage breast cancer tumors. CDR1 is SGHTA and CDR2 is FQGNSA in the germline V gene. Trimming removed 8 bases from V and 4 bases from J; junction bases left unmatched: 6. This CDR3 comprises 14 residues. The rearrangement joins TRBV7-2 to TRBJ2-5, with 11 nucleotides matching TRBD2. The sequenced sample consisted of blood. The source of this sequence is a person aged 45 to 59 with breast cancer. The CDR3 sequence: CASGVGLAGETQYF. The CDR3 nucleotides read TGTGCCAGCGGAGTTGGACTAGCGGGAGAGACCCAGTACTTC.